This T cell receptor (beta chain) was retrieved from a study of cytomegalovirus exposure and HLA in healthy donors. CDR1 and CDR2 from the germline V gene are SGHRS and YFSETQ. The CDR3 runs to 18 residues. Losses at the gene ends were 2 bases for V and 3 bases for J; bases not matched to a gene: 9. This PCR relied on a set of 60 Vbeta primers and 13 Jbeta primers. Here immunoSEQ multiplex PCR was the method, and the copy in TCRdb shows in-frame clones only, minus some. The sample data list around 40,000 clones. Study-level results: Being productive about 90% or about 30% of the time was typical of most TCR beta V segments in an earlier analysis. HLA alleles showed associations with some 17,000 TCR beta sequences in a later analysis, at a 0.05 false discovery rate. The likely explanation for a cluster of highly shared sequence variants was sequencing artifact. Sequencing depth roughly uniform across donors was assumed in presence/absence analyses.

To note about this clone: Its specificity is unknown.

This TCR was sampled from a man in his forties or fifties in good health and CMV-seropositive. V and J are TRBV5-1 and TRBJ2-7; 15 nucleotides agree with TRBD2. Sequenced material: PBMCs. The CDR3 reads CASSLGTSGRPANYEQYF. CDR3 sequence (DNA): TGCGCCAGCAGCTTAGGGACTAGCGGGAGGCCCGCCAACTACGAGCAGTACTTC.